The TCR beta chain described here comes from a study of human thymus T cells. Overall study findings and caveats: Thymic and blood repertoires appeared to carry a bias in their V and J gene usage. Unrelated individuals reportedly shared highly overlapping thymic TCR repertoires.

Clones were read by immunoSEQ multiplex PCR, and TCRdb kept only the in-frame ones, dropping some. The sample yields tens of thousands of clones, approximately 97% seen once. This clone came up once. Its antigen remains unknown. V lost 3 bases to trimming and J lost 2 bases, with 23 bases between them. This CDR3 has 18 residues. Germline lookup yields CDR1 MNHNS and CDR2 SASEGT. Resections obtained during corrective heart surgery supplied the thymus tissue. Samples came from healthy Finnish infants during open corrective cardiac surgery. This chain links TRBV6-1 with TRBJ2-7; D unresolved. Sequencing input: thymus tissue. The sequence was collected from a boy under two years old with a congenital heart defect but otherwise immunologically healthy. The DNA for the CDR3 is TGTGCCAGCAGTGAGAAAGACAAAGGGTCTCCCAGGACCTACGAGCAGTACTTC. Translation gives CASSEKDKGSPRTYEQYF.